The clone carrying this T cell receptor (beta chain) was detected once. What was amplified from RNA transcripts were TCR beta CDR3 regions. HTBI primers were employed in a first-round RT-PCR of the TCR CDR3. From the multiplex PCR reads, TCRdb called clonotypes with MiXCR, one entry per CDR3 protein. The data show 700,000 to 950,000 distinct CDR3 sequences, with 30% to 40% seen just once and approximately 31% held by the top ten. The data are from a study of T cells in Graves' hyperthyroidism and ophthalmopathy. J gave up 13 bases and V 4 bases, and 21 bases lay outside the gene matches. The V gene's germline CDR1 is SGHVS and CDR2 FQNEAQ. The CDR3 length is 16 residues.

The genes are TRBV7-8 and TRBJ1-2, with 7 bases aligning to TRBD1. The sequenced material came from blood. The sequence was obtained from a woman between 40 and 50 years old with Graves' hyperthyroidism. In DNA form, the CDR3 reads TGTGCCAGCAGCTCCGCGGGGACAGTAATATTCTATGGTTGCACCTTC. The encoded protein is CASSSAGTVIFYGCTF.